This T cell receptor (beta chain) was found in a study of blood T cell repertoires in COVID-19. In the study overall: Sites in the United States, Italy and Spain provided acute and convalescent COVID-19 samples. The analysed material was cDNA or gDNA that came from T cells, B-cell-depleted T cells, or PBMCs.

As originally analysed: From reference gene primer amplification, estimates of nucleated cell counts were derived. The protocol was immunoSEQ multiplex PCR, while the TCRdb copy is restricted to in-frame clones and leaves out a portion. V and J calls and clone size are copied from that table; D and trimming were computed from the DNA. This sample carries more than 55,000 clones, 90% to 95% of them seen once, and the ten largest clones take 4.6%. Germline V gene sequence: CDR1 KGHDR, CDR2 SFDVKD. The V end was cut by 6 bases, the J end by 1 base, with 9 bases between. The CDR3 is 14 residues long. The gene calls are TRBV24-1 and TRBJ2-1; D uncertain. The clonotype originates from a man aged 45 to 65 with active COVID-19. Sequencing was carried out using peripheral blood. The DNA for the CDR3 is TGTGCCACCAGTTCCCGGAGATCCTACAATGAGCAGTTCTTC. It is translated as CATSSRRSYNEQFF.